The 24 T cell receptor beta chains in this list originate from one sample, sequenced in a study of PD-1 blockade in classical Hodgkin lymphoma. The data were produced by immunoSEQ multiplex PCR, yet TCRdb's version contains in-frame clones alone and is incomplete. Here the sample spans about 6,400 clones, about 76% being singletons. Time point noted: cycle 4 day 1 (C4D1), after 6 weeks of nivolumab. Each patient relapsed following autologous stem cell transplantation, and prior brentuximab vedotin exposure differed. PBMCs were thawed, and CD8+ T cells were then isolated from them by magnetic negative selection. The sample was CD8+ T cells from blood, taken before the fourth cycle of nivolumab. The origin of the receptors is a human donor with classical Hodgkin lymphoma.

This clone was detected only once. V usage is TRBV6-6 and J usage is TRBJ1-5, with a possible D match to TRBD1 (6 bases). Trimming removed 9 bases from V and 4 bases from J, with 16 bases in between. CDR1 MNHNY and CDR2 SVGAGI come from the germline V gene (reference sequence). This CDR3 spans 14 amino acids. The CDR3 nucleotides are TGTGCCAGTGGTGGGGGGCTGCCGAATCAGCCCCAGCATTTT. It translates to CASGGGLPNQPQHF.

The CDR3 here is CASTRTGDTGELFF. CDR3 sequence (DNA): TGCGCCAGCACCAGGACAGGGGACACCGGGGAGCTGTTTTTT. The rearrangement uses TRBV5-1 and TRBJ2-2, with 9 bases that match TRBD1. CDR3 length: 14 amino acids. J gave up 3 bases and V 6 bases, and 3 bases lay outside the gene matches. Looked up from germline, CDR1 is SGHRS and CDR2 is YFSETQ.

V is TRBV19 and J is TRBJ2-1; the D call may be TRBD1 or TRBD2 (5 bases each). V shed 4 bases and J shed 9 bases, with 19 bases lying between them. The germline CDR1 and CDR2 sequences are LNHDA and SQIVND (reference sequence). The CDR3 is made up of 15 amino acids. CDR3 DNA sequence: TGTGCCAGTAGTAATAGGTGGCCAGGGAGAATTGAGCAGTTCTTC. Its translation: CASSNRWPGRIEQFF.

The V gene is TRBV7-2, the J gene TRBJ2-5, with TRBD2 as a possible D gene (5 bases). Deletions cut 2 bases from V and 5 bases from J, with 15 bases between. The CDR3 runs 15 residues. Germline-derived CDR1 and CDR2 are SGHTA and FQGNSA. Here the CDR3 reads CASSLKLWEKETQYF. CDR3 coding DNA: TGTGCCAGCAGCTTAAAGCTTTGGGAGAAGGAGACCCAGTACTTC.

The CDR3 spells CASRPLYRLFRDLSETQYF. Here the CDR3 DNA reads TGTGCCAGCAGACCACTATACCGTCTCTTTCGGGACTTATCTGAGACCCAGTACTTC. The V and J genes are TRBV27 and TRBJ2-5; perhaps TRBD2 as D (6 bases). Germline-derived CDR1 and CDR2 are MNHEY and SMNVEV (reference sequence). The CDR3 loop spans 19 amino acids. Trimming took off 6 bases at V and 5 bases at J, with 31 bases between the two ends.

The chain is built from TRBV11-2 and TRBJ2-3; D is ambiguous. Germline CDR1 reads SGHAT; CDR2 reads FQNNGV. Trimming took off 4 bases at V and 4 bases at J, with 15 bases between the two ends. The CDR3 loop spans 15 amino acids. The CDR3 loop is CASSSLSSEADTQYF. The CDR3 DNA reads as TGTGCCAGCAGCTCCCTCTCCTCCGAGGCAGATACGCAGTATTTT.

The table lists this clone with a count of one. The rearrangement joins TRBV4-2 to TRBJ1-3; D possibly corresponds to TRBD1 (5 bases). The CDR3 covers 17 residues. The germline V gene has CDR1 LGHNA and CDR2 YNFKEQ. Trimming stripped 0 bases from V and 2 bases from J, with 14 bases between. CDR3 protein: CASSQDGGGWTGNTIYF. The CDR3 region has the DNA TGTGCCAGCAGCCAAGATGGGGGGGGTTGGACTGGAAACACCATATATTTT.

This sequence joins TRBV5-6 and TRBJ1-2; D unresolved. CDR1 is SGHDT and CDR2 is YYEEEE in the germline V gene. The CDR3 contains 15 residues. V lost 1 base, J lost 4 bases, and 14 bases lay in between. CDR3 residues: CASSLKRRVGYGYTF. CDR3 sequence (DNA): TGTGCCAGCAGCTTGAAGCGTCGGGTCGGCTATGGCTACACCTTC.

This chain links TRBV7-9 with TRBJ1-1, with D possibly matching TRBD1 (5 bases). V was shortened by 2 bases and J by 0 bases, with 10 bases between the two germline ends. CDR3 length equals 15 residues. Per the germline V gene, CDR1 is SEHNR and CDR2 is FQNEAQ (reference sequence). The CDR3 loop reads CASSLYQGMNTEAFF. The CDR3 nucleotides read TGTGCCAGCAGCTTATACCAGGGTATGAACACTGAAGCTTTCTTT. The full variable domain, completed using reference TRBV7-9 and TRBJ1-1, is DTGVSQNPRHKITKRGQNVTFRCDPISEHNRLYWYRQTLGQGPEFLTYFQNEAQLEKSRLLSDRFSAERPKGSFSTLEIQRTEQGDSAMYLCASSLYQGMNTEAFFGQGTRLTVV.

The CDR3 sequence is CASSGGSTEQFF. The CDR3 DNA reads as TGCGCCAGCAGTGGGGGAAGTACGGAGCAGTTCTTC. This rearrangement joins TRBV10-2 to TRBJ2-1; D is unresolved. There are 12 residues in the CDR3. Germline CDR1 and CDR2: WSHSY and SAAADI. Trimming cost V 4 bases and J 10 bases, with 11 bases left between them.

J is TRBJ1-5 and V is TRBV27; no definite D call. Trimming stripped 1 base from V and 0 bases from J, with 13 bases between. The CDR3 is made up of 17 amino acids. Germline-derived CDR1 and CDR2 are MNHEY and SMNVEV (reference sequence). CDR3 region: CASSLLAPGSSNQPQHF. CDR3 coding DNA: TGTGCCAGCAGTTTATTAGCACCGGGATCTAGCAATCAGCCCCAGCATTTT.

This sequence joins TRBV9 and TRBJ1-1, with no clear D. V lost 6 bases to trimming and J lost 1 base, with 13 bases between them. The CDR3 has 14 amino acids. Germline CDR1 is SGDLS and CDR2 is YYNGEE. CDR3 DNA: TGTGCCAGCACCCAGACACTGGCGAACACTGAAGCTTTCTTT. Protein: CASTQTLANTEAFF.

This clone was detected only once. V and J are TRBV18 and TRBJ1-3; TRBD1 agrees at 7 bases. Germline assignment: CDR1 KGHSH and CDR2 LQKENI. V shed 3 bases, J shed 5 bases, and the junction held 19 bases outside the gene matches. The length of the CDR3 is 19 residues. In DNA form, the CDR3 reads TGTGCCAGCTCACCCCGGGAGGGGACAGCACAGGGTTGGAGAAACACCATATATTTT. Translating gives CASSPREGTAQGWRNTIYF.

The genes are TRBV19 and TRBJ1-1, with D tentatively TRBD1 (5 bases). Germline CDR1 and CDR2: LNHDA and SQIVND (reference sequence). Trimming shortened V by 6 bases and J by 1 base, and 12 bases separated the two germline ends. CDR3 length: 14 residues. The CDR3 spells CASSRERRNTEAFF. The CDR3 DNA sequence: TGTGCCAGTAGCAGGGAGAGACGGAACACTGAAGCTTTCTTT.

The gene calls are TRBV5-1 and TRBJ2-1, with 8 positions matching TRBD2. This CDR3 is built from 14 residues. Trimming at V came to 1 base and at J to 7 bases, leaving 4 bases not matched to a gene. In germline, CDR1 is SGHRS, CDR2 YFSETQ. The CDR3 sequence: CASSLLAGTNEQFF. As DNA, the CDR3 is TGCGCCAGCAGCTTGTTAGCGGGAACGAATGAGCAGTTCTTC.

This chain connects TRBV6-4 to TRBJ1-6; no clear D gene. Germline CDR1 and CDR2: MRHNA and SNTAGT. This CDR3 has 15 residues. Trimming took 0 bases from V and 6 from J, leaving 9 bases between them. This CDR3 reads CASSDSGTANSPLHF. The CDR3 DNA follows: TGTGCCAGCAGTGACTCTGGCACGGCTAATTCACCCCTCCACTTT.

The rearrangement links TRBV6-5 to TRBJ2-7, with TRBD1 matching 9 bases. V lost 6 bases, J lost 6 bases, and 3 bases stayed unmatched. Germline CDR1 and CDR2: MNHEY and SVGAGI. The CDR3 is made up of 12 amino acids. CDR3 bases: TGTGCCAGCAGCCCGACAGGGGGCGAGCAGTACTTC. Amino acid sequence: CASSPTGGEQYF.

CDR3 region: CASSLGIRGMDTQYF. The CDR3 nucleotides read TGTGCCAGCAGCTTGGGTATCAGGGGAATGGATACGCAGTATTTT. The chain employs TRBV5-8 and TRBJ2-3; D may be TRBD1 (6 bases). V was trimmed by 0 bases and J by 6 bases, leaving 14 bases between them. The V gene's germline CDR1 is SGHTS and CDR2 YDEGEE. The length of the CDR3 is 15 residues.

CDR3: CASSPDSRLAKNIQYF. In nucleotides, the CDR3 is TGTGCCAGCAGCCCCGACAGTAGGTTAGCCAAAAACATTCAGTACTTC. The chain employs TRBV7-8 and TRBJ2-4; D is possibly TRBD1 (5 bases). V lost 5 bases to trimming and J lost 0 bases, with 14 bases between them. This CDR3 is built from 16 residues. In germline, CDR1 is SGHVS, CDR2 FQNEAQ.

V and J are TRBV7-6 and TRBJ2-1; 10 bases are a match to TRBD2. The CDR3 runs to 18 residues. Germline assignment: CDR1 SGHVS and CDR2 FNYEAQ. V trimming: 5 bases; J trimming: 1 base; junction bases outside the gene matches: 11. CDR3 sequence: CASSLAAGAGGSYNEQFF. CDR3 DNA: TGTGCCAGCAGCCTCGCTGCCGGAGCGGGAGGGTCCTACAATGAGCAGTTCTTC.

CDR3 bases: TGCGCCAGCAGCCAAGGGGCAGAACTCCAAGAGACCCAGTACTTC. Translated: CASSQGAELQETQYF. The rearrangement joins TRBV4-3 to TRBJ2-5, with D uncertain. CDR1 and CDR2 from the germline V gene are LGHNA and YSLEER. V was clipped by 1 base and J by 1 base, with 10 bases between them. CDR3 size: 15 residues.

This clone occurred once. V and J are TRBV27 and TRBJ2-7; unclear D gene. Germline lookup yields CDR1 MNHEY and CDR2 SMNVEV (reference sequence). This CDR3 spans 15 amino acids. V lost 4 bases and J 3 bases, leaving 16 bases between the germline ends. The CDR3 DNA reads as TGTGCCAGCAGTTCCCCGGGCCGCACCAACTACGAGCAGTACTTC. Amino acids: CASSSPGRTNYEQYF.

This clone is large in the sample. The gene calls are TRBV27 and TRBJ1-1, with D unclear. V was trimmed by 4 bases and J by 1 base, leaving 4 bases between them. The germline V gene has CDR1 MNHEY and CDR2 SMNVEV (reference sequence). This CDR3 is built from 12 residues. This CDR3 reads CASSSANTEAFF. The DNA of the CDR3 is TGTGCCAGCAGTTCCGCGAACACTGAAGCTTTCTTT.

This clone is termed medium-sized (0.01 to 0.1%). V gene TRBV13 combines with J gene TRBJ1-1; no definite D call. CDR1 and CDR2 (germline): PRHDT, FYEKMQ (reference sequence). The CDR3 totals 15 residues. Trimming removed 5 bases at V and 2 bases at J, with 15 bases between. The CDR3 protein is CASSSDGKLNTEAFF. Written as DNA, the CDR3 is TGTGCCAGCAGCAGCGATGGAAAACTTAACACTGAAGCTTTCTTT.